These 13 T cell receptor beta chains share one sample of origin, sequenced in a study of T cell repertoires in cytomegalovirus infection. TCRdb redid the calling of the reads with MiXCR, one entry per CDR3 protein. The sample consists of 200,000 to 300,000 distinct CDR3 sequences, around 9% of them appearing once. The sample taken for sequencing was PBMCs. The origin of the receptors is a human donor in good health (CMV status not recorded). Some clones in this sample may be carry-over from other donors' samples.

This clonotype came up many times. The chain combines TRBV7-8 with TRBJ2-1; weak D call: TRBD2 (5 bases). The CDR3 loop spans 16 amino acids. CDR1 is SGHVS and CDR2 is FQNEAQ in the germline V gene. The V and J ends lost 4 bases and 4 bases respectively, with 17 bases between them. CDR3 coding DNA: TGTGCCAGCAGCTCATCCCTGAGGGAGCTTTACAATGAGCAGTTCTTC. It encodes CASSSSLRELYNEQFF. Full variable domain (remainder filled in from reference TRBV7-8 and TRBJ2-1): GAGVSQSPRYKVAKRGQDVALRCDPISGHVSLFWYQQALGQGPEFLTYFQNEAQLDKSGLPSDRFFAERPEGSVSTLKIQRTQQEDSAVYLCASSSSLRELYNEQFFGPGTRLTVL.

The chain combines TRBV6-2 or TRBV6-3 with TRBJ2-5; possible D gene TRBD1, 6 bases. CDR1 is MNHEY and CDR2 is SVGEGT in the germline V gene. With 7 bases removed from V and 0 bases from J, the gap between germline ends came to 21 bases. The CDR3 totals 17 residues. The CDR3 loop is CASNSERTALYQETQYF. For the CDR3, the DNA is TGTGCCAGCAACTCAGAAAGGACAGCCCTATACCAAGAGACCCAGTACTTC.

A few counts support this clonotype. V usage is TRBV10-3 and J usage is TRBJ2-3, with 9 bases identical to TRBD2. This CDR3 is 15 amino acids long. The J segment lost 5 bases and the V segment lost 10 bases, leaving 13 bases of the junction unmatched. The germline V gene has CDR1 ENHRY and CDR2 SYGVKD. Here the CDR3 reads CATGEDSGRGDTQYF. As DNA, the CDR3 is TGTGCCACCGGGGAGGATAGCGGGAGAGGAGATACGCAGTATTTT.

This clonotype was observed at least ten times. CDR3 nucleotides: TGTGCCAGCAGCCAACCGGGACAGGGTGAAGAAAAACTGTTTTTT. Protein sequence: CASSQPGQGEEKLFF. The V call is TRBV11-3, the J call TRBJ1-4; 9 bases align to TRBD1. This CDR3 region has 15 residues. With 5 bases clipped from V and 8 bases from J, the junction kept 9 bases outside the gene matches. The germline gives CDR1 SGHNT, CDR2 YENEEA. Using reference TRBV11-3 and TRBJ1-4 for the parts outside the CDR3, the full variable domain is EAGVVQSPRYKIIEKKQPVAFWCNPISGHNTLYWYLQNLGQGPELLIRYENEEAVDDSQLPKDRFSAERLKGVDSTLKIQPAELGDSAVYLCASSQPGQGEEKLFFGSGTQLSVL.

This clonotype was seen ten or more times. This rearrangement joins TRBV11-2 to TRBJ2-7, with D unclear. CDR3 size: 20 residues. V lost 5 bases, J lost 0 bases, and 29 bases lay in between. Germline loops: CDR1 SGHAT, CDR2 FQNNGV. CDR3 bases: TGTGCCAGCAGCCTTCGTTTATCGTCCAGTGCGTCCCCGAGCTCCTACGAGCAGTACTTC. As protein: CASSLRLSSSASPSSYEQYF.

This clonotype was detected many times. The chain combines TRBV11-2 with TRBJ1-1; D gene uncertain. Germline V gene lookup returns CDR1 SGHAT and CDR2 FQNNGV. There are 17 residues in the CDR3. The V and J ends lost 0 bases and 0 bases respectively, with 14 bases between them. In DNA form, the CDR3 reads TGTGCCAGCAGCTTAGATCTCGGCGGTACCCTGAACACTGAAGCTTTCTTT. It specifies CASSLDLGGTLNTEAFF.

The V gene is TRBV12-3 or TRBV12-4, the J gene TRBJ2-2; TRBD1 agrees at 9 bases. This CDR3 has 15 residues. V lost 6 bases, J lost 3 bases, and 5 bases stayed unmatched. CDR3 coding DNA: TGTGCCAGCAGAACCGACAGGGGGGACACCGGGGAGCTGTTTTTT. Its protein is CASRTDRGDTGELFF.

This clonotype was counted only a few times. V and J are TRBV30 and TRBJ1-6; D unclear. CDR3 size: 14 residues. Germline loops: CDR1 GTSNPN, CDR2 SVGIG (reference sequence). Trimming pared 0 bases from V and 4 bases from J, leaving 7 bases between. CDR3 in DNA: TGTGCCTGGAGTGTGGATGTGTATAATTCACCCCTCCACTTT. This gives the protein CAWSVDVYNSPLHF.

J is TRBJ2-7 and V is TRBV19; D perhaps matches TRBD1 (6 bases). Trimming took 7 bases from V and 5 from J, leaving 27 bases between them. Germline V gives CDR1 LNHDA, CDR2 SQIVND (reference sequence). The CDR3 covers 17 residues. CDR3: CASNPVGDTTGKDEQYF. CDR3 bases: TGTGCCAGTAACCCCGTTGGCGACACTACAGGGAAGGACGAGCAGTACTTC.

This clonotype came up a few times. The J gene is TRBJ2-1, the V gene TRBV6-2 or TRBV6-3; the match to TRBD2 covers 7 bases. Germline-derived CDR1 and CDR2 are MNHEY and SVGEGT. Trimming cost V 6 bases and J 5 bases; bases outside gene matches: 7. The CDR3 is 14 amino acids. The CDR3 DNA reads TGTGCCAGCAGAGGGGAGGGAATTAACAATGAGCAGTTCTTC. Encoded protein: CASRGEGINNEQFF.

Only a few counts were recorded for this clonotype. The CDR3 nucleotides read TGCAGTGCTAGAGATAGAGGGGTTGGGGGGCAGCCCCAGCATTTT. This sequence encodes CSARDRGVGGQPQHF. The chain joins TRBV20-1 to TRBJ1-5; a weak D match, TRBD1 (5 bases). The CDR3 is 15 amino acids. Per germline, CDR1 DFQATT and CDR2 SNEGSKA (reference sequence). Trimming pared 0 bases from V and 7 bases from J, leaving 16 bases between.

There are many counts of this clonotype. V usage is TRBV7-2 and J usage is TRBJ1-3; D might be TRBD1 (5 bases). CDR3 length: 19 residues. Between the trimmed V and J ends, which lost 4 bases and 3 bases, there was a span of 25 bases. The V gene's germline CDR1 is SGHTA and CDR2 FQGNSA. The CDR3 here is CASSSARTRYRNDGNTIYF. The CDR3 coding sequence is TGTGCCAGCAGCTCCGCTCGGACACGATACCGGAATGATGGAAACACCATATATTTT.

The gene calls are TRBV20-1 and TRBJ2-2, with a weak D call TRBD1 (5 bases). CDR1 is DFQATT and CDR2 is SNEGSKA in the germline V gene (reference sequence). V was shortened by 4 bases and J by 6 bases, with 18 bases between the two germline ends. CDR3 length: 15 amino acids. The CDR3 here is CSANSAPGYSGELFF. The CDR3, as DNA: TGCAGTGCTAACTCAGCTCCAGGGTACTCCGGGGAGCTGTTTTTT.